The clone carrying this TCR beta chain was detected a few times. CDR3 length: 16 amino acids. The V gene end was trimmed by 3 bases and the J gene end by 8 bases; junction bases not matched to a gene: 11. CDR1 and CDR2 (germline): SGHDT, YYEEEE. One entry per CDR3 protein, called by TCRdb with MiXCR from the reads. The sample consists of approximately 700,000 distinct CDR3 sequences, roughly 35% of them appearing once. This sample is part of a study of T cell repertoires in cytomegalovirus infection. The sequenced material came from PBMCs. V is TRBV5-6 and J is TRBJ2-1; TRBD2 matches at 10 bases. The clonotype originates from a human donor in good health (CMV status not recorded). Some clones in this sample may be carry-over from other donors' samples. In DNA form, the CDR3 reads TGTGCCAGCAGCTCTCCCCTAGCGGGAGAGGAGTATGAGCAGTTCTTC. Encoded protein: CASSSPLAGEEYEQFF.